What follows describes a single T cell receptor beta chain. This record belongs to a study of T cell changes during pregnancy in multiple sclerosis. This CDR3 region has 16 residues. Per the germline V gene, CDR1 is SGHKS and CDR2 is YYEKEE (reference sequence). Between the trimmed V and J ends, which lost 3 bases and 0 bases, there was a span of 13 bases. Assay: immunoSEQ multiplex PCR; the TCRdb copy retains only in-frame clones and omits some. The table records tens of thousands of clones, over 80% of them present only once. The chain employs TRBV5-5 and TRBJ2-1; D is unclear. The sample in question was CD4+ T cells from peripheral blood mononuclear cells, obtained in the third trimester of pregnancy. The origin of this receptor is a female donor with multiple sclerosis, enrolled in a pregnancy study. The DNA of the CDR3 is TGTGCCAGCAGCTCGTCGGCGACAATCTCCTACAATGAGCAGTTCTTC. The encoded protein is CASSSSATISYNEQFF.